Listed here is a single TCR beta chain. The germline V gene encodes CDR1 MNHNS and CDR2 SASEGT. The V and J ends lost 4 bases and 10 bases respectively, with 22 bases between them. This CDR3 comprises 15 residues. TCRdb re-analysed the RT-PCR reads in MiXCR, keeping a single row per CDR3 protein. Seen here are some 880,000 distinct CDR3 sequences, roughly 18% observed once, and the top ten hold 6%. This specimen belongs to a study of patients and donors after allogeneic stem cell transplantation. The chain joins TRBV6-1 to TRBJ1-1, with D maybe TRBD1 (5 bases). This TCR derives from a human donor who was either an allogeneic HSCT recipient or a stem cell or donor lymphocyte infusion donor (not recorded which). It is not recorded whose cells these are; they may come from a transplant donor. Sequenced input: blood, either unsorted or a sorted T cell fraction (not recorded which). This CDR3 is CASSGPRDSTAGAFF. The DNA of the CDR3 is TGTGCCAGCAGTGGACCAAGGGACTCCACCGCGGGAGCTTTCTTT.